These 17 T cell receptor beta chains share one sample of origin, sequenced in a study of T cell responses to AZD1222 COVID-19 vaccine. Assay used: immunoSEQ multiplex PCR; TCRdb lists only in-frame clones, some missing. This sample yields some 130,000 clones, of which roughly 85% are seen a single time; over 6.5% belongs to the top ten. Sequencing was performed on peripheral blood, taken on day 0 of AZD1222 vaccination. The receptors shown here come from an adult in good health.

V usage is TRBV5-1 and J usage is TRBJ2-2; D perhaps matches TRBD1 (6 bases). Germline assignment: CDR1 SGHRS and CDR2 YFSETQ. This CDR3 spans 15 amino acids. Trimming cost V 1 base and J 4 bases, with 11 bases left between them. The CDR3 reads CASSLTPQGTGELFF. In nucleotides, the CDR3 is TGCGCCAGCAGCTTGACCCCACAGGGCACCGGGGAGCTGTTTTTT.

The rearrangement uses TRBV15 and TRBJ1-2, with D perhaps TRBD1 (6 bases). This CDR3 is 14 amino acids long. The germline V gene encodes CDR1 LNHNV and CDR2 YYDKDF (reference sequence). V lost 5 bases and J 0 bases, leaving 10 bases between the germline ends. This CDR3 reads CATSSRQANYGYTF. The CDR3 DNA follows: TGTGCCACCAGCTCGAGACAGGCTAACTATGGCTACACCTTC.

V is TRBV6-5 and J is TRBJ2-7; perhaps TRBD1 as D (5 bases). Germline-derived CDR1 and CDR2 are MNHEY and SVGAGI. V was clipped by 7 bases and J by 3 bases, with 13 bases between them. There are 13 residues in the CDR3. CDR3: CASNFKQDYEQYF. CDR3 DNA: TGTGCCAGCAACTTCAAACAGGACTACGAGCAGTACTTC.

This clone came up once. The chain recombines TRBV9 with TRBJ1-1; 7 bases agree with TRBD1. This CDR3 is built from 15 residues. V was pared by 2 bases and J by 1 base, with 5 bases of the junction left unmatched. CDR1 and CDR2 from the germline V gene are SGDLS and YYNGEE. Written as DNA, the CDR3 is TGTGCCAGCAGCGTCGCGACAGGGCCGAACACTGAAGCTTTCTTT. Protein product: CASSVATGPNTEAFF. The variable domain in full, completed from reference TRBV9 and TRBJ1-1, reads DSGVTQTPKHLITATGQRVTLRCSPRSGDLSVYWYQQSLDQGLQFLIQYYNGEERAKGNILERFSAQQFPDLHSELNLSSLELGDSALYFCASSVATGPNTEAFFGQGTRLTVV.

The chain couples TRBV29-1 to TRBJ2-3; the D gene could be TRBD1 or TRBD2 (5 bases each). CDR3 length equals 14 residues. Germline CDR1 SQVTM, CDR2 ANQGSEA. Trimming removed 4 bases at V and 5 bases at J, with 16 bases between. Here the CDR3 DNA reads TGCAGCGTTGGTGACTGGGGGTCGGGAGATACGCAGTATTTT. It codes for CSVGDWGSGDTQYF.

The rearrangement links TRBV19 to TRBJ2-7; D gene unclear. V was shortened by 4 bases and J by 2 bases, with 12 bases between the two germline ends. Germline CDR1 and CDR2: LNHDA and SQIVND (reference sequence). The CDR3 covers 14 residues. Here the CDR3 DNA reads TGTGCCAGTAGTAGAGACACCGCTACCTACGAGCAGTACTTC. Protein product: CASSRDTATYEQYF. The whole variable domain, remainder taken from reference TRBV19 and TRBJ2-7, is DGGITQSPKYLFRKEGQNVTLSCEQNLNHDAMYWYRQDPGQGLRLIYYSQIVNDFQKGDIAEGYSVSREKKESFPLTVTSAQKNPTAFYLCASSRDTATYEQYFGPGTRLTVT.

This clone was detected only once. The V and J genes are TRBV28 and TRBJ2-3; 7 nucleotides match TRBD2. This CDR3 comprises 14 residues. Per the germline V gene, CDR1 is MDHEN and CDR2 is SYDVKM. V shed 5 bases, J shed 2 bases, and the junction held 4 bases outside the gene matches. In DNA, the CDR3 is TGTGCCAGCAGTCTTGCGGGGGTCACAGATACGCAGTATTTT. It translates to CASSLAGVTDTQYF.

The CDR3 sequence: CSVVFVGVYEQYF. CDR3 in DNA: TGCAGCGTTGTGTTTGTGGGAGTCTACGAGCAGTACTTC. V and J are TRBV29-1 and TRBJ2-7; tentatively, D is TRBD2 (5 bases). The germline CDR1 and CDR2 sequences are SQVTM and ANQGSEA. The CDR3 is 13 amino acids. V lost 4 bases to trimming and J lost 3 bases, with 13 bases between them.

This chain joins TRBV6-1 and TRBJ2-1, with TRBD1 matching 9 bases. The CDR3 is 17 residues long. V lost 4 bases and J lost 2; bases outside the gene matches: 9. Germline-derived CDR1 and CDR2 are MNHNS and SASEGT. The chain's CDR3 is CASSASGGQGTYNEQFF. As DNA, the CDR3 is TGTGCCAGCAGTGCCTCTGGGGGACAGGGTACCTACAATGAGCAGTTCTTC.

This clone was recorded once. The chain links TRBV12-5 to TRBJ2-7; D not resolved. This CDR3 comprises 14 residues. Trimming cost V 0 bases and J 3 bases, with 9 bases left between them. Germline V gene lookup returns CDR1 LGHNT and CDR2 FRNRAP. In DNA, the CDR3 is TGTGCTAGTGGTTTGGTACCCGGCAACTACGAGCAGTACTTC. This gives the protein CASGLVPGNYEQYF.

This sequence joins TRBV6-5 and TRBJ1-4, with a weak D call TRBD1 (6 bases). The CDR3 consists of 16 residues. Germline V lookup: CDR1 MNHEY, CDR2 SVGAGI. V lost 1 base to trimming and J lost 8 bases, with 17 bases between them. CDR3 residues: CASSYFIGGQLEKLFF. The CDR3, as DNA: TGTGCCAGCAGTTACTTTATCGGGGGGCAATTGGAAAAACTGTTTTTT.

The rearrangement uses TRBV5-1 and TRBJ2-5; D remains ambiguous. This CDR3 comprises 14 residues. Germline CDR1 is SGHRS and CDR2 is YFSETQ. V was pared by 4 bases and J by 0 bases, with 10 bases between. This CDR3 reads CASSGTGYQETQYF. CDR3 coding DNA: TGCGCCAGCAGCGGCACTGGGTACCAAGAGACCCAGTACTTC.

V is TRBV4-1 and J is TRBJ1-5; maybe TRBD1 (6 bases). Germline CDR1 reads MGHRA; CDR2 reads YSYEKL. This CDR3 has 17 amino acids. Between the trimmed V and J ends, which lost 0 bases and 6 bases, there was a span of 18 bases. The DNA for the CDR3 is TGCGCCAGCAGCCAAGAATCAGAACAGGGTCGTATTCAGCCCCAGCATTTT. Amino acids: CASSQESEQGRIQPQHF.

Only one count was recorded for this clone. V and J are TRBV20-1 and TRBJ2-7, with unresolved D. The germline gives CDR1 DFQATT, CDR2 SNEGSKA (reference sequence). Deletions cut 2 bases from V and 3 bases from J, with 5 bases between. The length of the CDR3 is 11 residues. The CDR3: CSARRVYEQYF. Here the CDR3 DNA reads TGCAGTGCTAGAAGGGTCTACGAGCAGTACTTC.

The chain uses TRBV27 and TRBJ1-2; 7 bases fit TRBD1. CDR1 and CDR2 from the germline V gene are MNHEY and SMNVEV (reference sequence). CDR3 size: 15 residues. The J segment lost 4 bases and the V segment lost 0 bases, leaving 5 bases of the junction unmatched. CDR3 amino acids: CASSLSGTVVYGYTF. DNA for the CDR3: TGTGCCAGCAGTTTATCGGGGACAGTGGTCTATGGCTACACCTTC.

The chain employs TRBV19 and TRBJ2-1; D may be TRBD2 (5 bases). There are 13 residues in the CDR3. Trimming removed 7 bases at V and 9 bases at J, with 16 bases between. Germline V gene lookup returns CDR1 LNHDA and CDR2 SQIVND (reference sequence). The CDR3 is CASTSTPGVEQFF. The CDR3 DNA reads as TGTGCCAGTACCTCGACCCCCGGGGTTGAGCAGTTCTTC.

The chain's CDR3 is CASRLATSTDTQYF. For the CDR3, the DNA is TGTGCCAGCAGGCTGGCTACGAGCACAGATACGCAGTATTTT. The chain links TRBV6-5 to TRBJ2-3; no reliable D call. The CDR3 runs to 14 residues. Germline V gene data show CDR1 as MNHEY and CDR2 as SVGAGI. Trimming took 6 bases from V and 0 from J, leaving 10 bases between them.